This T cell receptor beta chain was identified during a study of shared clonotypes between healthy human individuals. The germline CDR1 and CDR2 sequences are MNHNY and SVGAGI (reference sequence). There are 15 residues in the CDR3. The V end was cut by 8 bases, the J end by 9 bases, with 23 bases between. On this clone itself: The target antigen is unknown.

The study's findings and limits: With several donors compared, 4.5% to 6.5% of naive CD4 clonotypes were shared.

The method was immunoSEQ multiplex PCR; TCRdb's version includes in-frame clones alone and lacks a portion of them. Of hundreds of thousands of clones listed, more than 95% are singletons. Positive CCR7 selection of CD45RO-negative cells yielded the naive CD8 cells, and terminally differentiated effector memory CD45RA+ cells were excluded. The sequence was collected from a man aged 30-40 years in good health. Sequenced: naive CD8+ T cells sorted from blood. This rearrangement joins TRBV6-6 to TRBJ2-1; a possible D gene is TRBD1 (6 bases). Here the CDR3 reads CASEWGRNRWGEQFF. As DNA, the CDR3 is TGTGCCAGCGAGTGGGGGCGGAACCGATGGGGTGAGCAGTTCTTC.